One and the same sample provided the 28 T cell receptor beta chains below, sequenced in a study of CD8 T cells in Susac syndrome. With random hexamers, about 0.5 to 1 ug RNA was reverse transcribed. TCRdb independently ran MiXCR on the immunoSEQ multiplex PCR reads; one entry per CDR3 protein. The sample contains some 110,000 distinct CDR3 sequences, more than 90% of which appear only once. The sample taken for sequencing was CD4+ T cells from PBMCs. Source of these receptors: a human donor in good health.

The chain links TRBV6-5 to TRBJ1-1; a weak D match, TRBD1 (5 bases). This CDR3 contains 14 residues. Germline V gene data show CDR1 as MNHEY and CDR2 as SVGAGI. With 2 bases removed from V and 4 bases from J, the gap between germline ends came to 11 bases. Here the CDR3 reads CASSYNGAGTEAFF. The CDR3 DNA is TGTGCCAGCAGTTACAACGGGGCGGGCACTGAAGCTTTCTTT.

The chain joins TRBV11-1 to TRBJ2-1; TRBD2 agrees at 13 bases. With 5 bases clipped from V and 0 bases from J, the junction kept 13 bases outside the gene matches. CDR3 length: 20 amino acids. From germline, CDR1 is SGHAT and CDR2 FQDESV (reference sequence). CDR3: CASSPRLAGGRSNSYNEQFF. CDR3 coding DNA: TGTGCCAGCAGCCCCAGACTAGCGGGAGGTCGCAGTAACTCCTACAATGAGCAGTTCTTC.

As concerns this clonotype: The junction differs from germline at one of its ends, possibly a read error. The rearrangement links TRBV7-7 to TRBJ1-1; D is uncertain. Germline V gene lookup returns CDR1 SSHAT and CDR2 FNYEAQ (reference sequence). This CDR3 has 13 amino acids. In DNA, the CDR3 is TGTGCTAGCAGCCAAAATGTGGGAACTGAAGCTTTCTTT. This gives the protein CASSQNVGTEAFF.

This chain joins TRBV5-1 and TRBJ2-5; 12 bases map to TRBD1. The germline V gene encodes CDR1 SGHRS and CDR2 YFSETQ. CDR3 size: 15 residues. With V trimmed by 4 bases and J by 5 bases, 6 bases remained unmatched. The CDR3, as DNA: TGCGCCAGCAGCCCCGGGACAGGGGGCAGGGAGACCCAGTACTTC. Amino acid sequence: CASSPGTGGRETQYF.

Only one count was recorded for this clonotype. V usage is TRBV20-1 and J usage is TRBJ2-1; D remains ambiguous. V was trimmed by 7 bases and J by 7 bases, leaving 11 bases between them. Germline V gene lookup returns CDR1 DFQATT and CDR2 SNEGSKA (reference sequence). This CDR3 has 11 residues. The CDR3 region is CSGSLPNEQFF. Written as DNA, the CDR3 is TGCAGTGGATCCCTCCCGAATGAGCAGTTCTTC.

The chain joins TRBV3-1 to TRBJ1-5; TRBD1 might be the D (6 bases). Trimming took off 2 bases at V and 6 bases at J, with 11 bases between the two ends. Germline CDR1 LGHDT, CDR2 YNNKEL (reference sequence). The CDR3 spans 14 residues. The CDR3 region has the DNA TGTGCCAGCAGCCAACAGGGGTTCGGTCAGCCCCAGCATTTT. It codes for CASSQQGFGQPQHF.

The J gene is TRBJ1-4, the V gene TRBV28; TRBD1 might be the D (5 bases). Deletions cut 4 bases from V and 0 bases from J, with 9 bases between. The germline gives CDR1 MDHEN, CDR2 SYDVKM. The CDR3 extends over 15 amino acids. CDR3 in DNA: TGTGCCAGCAGTTCACGGGGGGCAACTAATGAAAAACTGTTTTTT. It translates to CASSSRGATNEKLFF.

This chain connects TRBV23-1 to TRBJ1-3, with 10 bases that match TRBD1. TRBV23-1 has ORF status, its function being uncertain. The CDR3 contains 14 residues. V trimming: 4 bases; J trimming: 6 bases; junction bases outside the gene matches: 3. This CDR3 reads CASSPGTGANTIYF. The CDR3, as DNA: TGCGCCAGCAGTCCCGGGACAGGGGCAAACACCATATATTTT.

This chain links TRBV11-2 with TRBJ2-7; D may match TRBD1 or TRBD2 (6 bases each). The V end lost 4 bases, the J end lost 2 bases, and 21 bases lay between the germline ends. The CDR3 runs to 17 residues. Germline CDR1 reads SGHAT; CDR2 reads FQNNGV. CDR3 in DNA: TGTGCCAGCAGCTCCGAGGGGGGAGTCTCCGTAACCTACGAGCAGTACTTC. It yields the protein CASSSEGGVSVTYEQYF.

The chain combines TRBV20-1 with TRBJ2-7; 11 nucleotides match TRBD2. Germline V gene sequence: CDR1 DFQATT, CDR2 SNEGSKA (reference sequence). V was clipped by 0 bases and J by 6 bases; unmatched bases: 4. The CDR3 covers 14 residues. CDR3 sequence: CSARDTSGSAEQYF. The CDR3 coding sequence is TGCAGTGCTAGAGATACTAGCGGGAGTGCCGAGCAGTACTTC.

The chain uses TRBV5-1 and TRBJ2-3, with D tentatively TRBD1 or TRBD2 (6 bases each). Looked up from germline, CDR1 is SGHRS and CDR2 is YFSETQ. The CDR3 covers 16 residues. Deletions cut 4 bases from V and 6 bases from J, with 21 bases between. CDR3 region: CASSLDTGAVRDTQYF. The CDR3 bases are TGCGCCAGCAGCCTGGATACGGGGGCGGTTAGGGATACGCAGTATTTT.

This chain joins TRBV29-1 and TRBJ2-1; D is ambiguous. The V gene lost 4 bases and the J gene lost 0 bases, with 7 bases spanning the gap. Germline lookup yields CDR1 SQVTM and CDR2 ANQGSEA. The CDR3 spans 13 residues. In DNA, the CDR3 is TGCAGCGTTGCAAGGAGCTCCTACAATGAGCAGTTCTTC. Amino acids: CSVARSSYNEQFF.

This sequence joins TRBV29-1 and TRBJ2-7, with 8 nucleotides matching TRBD1. The V gene's germline CDR1 is SQVTM and CDR2 ANQGSEA. The CDR3 spans 15 residues. Trimming removed 6 bases from V and 5 bases from J; junction bases left unmatched: 15. Written as DNA, the CDR3 is TGCAGCGTCATTCCCTTCAGGACAGGGTTCAACGAGCAGTACTTC. This codes for CSVIPFRTGFNEQYF.

The rearrangement joins TRBV15 to TRBJ2-3, with 7 bases matching TRBD2. J gave up 5 bases and V 5 bases, and 7 bases lay outside the gene matches. This CDR3 region has 14 residues. Per the germline V gene, CDR1 is LNHNV and CDR2 is YYDKDF (reference sequence). The CDR3 sequence is CATSLGGRGDTQYF. In DNA, the CDR3 is TGTGCCACCAGCTTGGGCGGGAGAGGAGATACGCAGTATTTT.

The genes are TRBV27 and TRBJ1-3; D perhaps matches TRBD1 (5 bases). Germline CDR1 reads MNHEY; CDR2 reads SMNVEV (reference sequence). Trimming took off 8 bases at V and 2 bases at J, with 22 bases between the two ends. The CDR3 is 17 residues long. The DNA for the CDR3 is TGTGCCAGCCGATCTTGGGACGGGACGGTGACTGGAAACACCATATATTTT. Its protein product is CASRSWDGTVTGNTIYF.

The chain uses TRBV20-1 and TRBJ2-7; tentatively, D is TRBD1 (6 bases). The V and J ends lost 6 bases and 0 bases respectively, with 15 bases between them. The CDR3 is made up of 14 amino acids. Germline-derived CDR1 and CDR2 are DFQATT and SNEGSKA (reference sequence). The CDR3 loop is CSAAGAPFSYEQYF. The CDR3 nucleotides are TGCAGTGCGGCAGGGGCCCCCTTCTCCTACGAGCAGTACTTC.

The V and J genes are TRBV3-1 and TRBJ2-7; TRBD1 is a possible D gene (5 bases). Germline loops: CDR1 LGHDT, CDR2 YNNKEL (reference sequence). Trimming cost V 0 bases and J 3 bases, with 15 bases left between them. The CDR3 contains 16 residues. The CDR3: CASSQDLTRVGYEQYF. The CDR3 coding sequence is TGTGCCAGCAGCCAAGATCTTACCAGGGTCGGCTACGAGCAGTACTTC.

The rearrangement links TRBV20-1 to TRBJ2-7; weak D call: TRBD2 (5 bases). V was shortened by 6 bases and J by 2 bases, with 14 bases between the two germline ends. Germline V gene sequence: CDR1 DFQATT, CDR2 SNEGSKA (reference sequence). CDR3 length equals 13 residues. The CDR3 coding sequence is TGCAGTGCCAAGGGAGCCATGACCTACGAGCAGTACTTC. Amino acids: CSAKGAMTYEQYF.

The genes are TRBV5-4 and TRBJ1-2, with 8 bases aligning to TRBD1. Germline V gene lookup returns CDR1 SGHNT and CDR2 YYREEE (reference sequence). The ends lost 3 bases at V and 6 bases at J; junction bases unmatched: 10. The CDR3 is 15 amino acids. The CDR3 sequence: CASSYNPWTGNGYTF. DNA for the CDR3: TGTGCCAGCAGCTATAACCCTTGGACAGGGAATGGCTACACCTTC.

The chain is built from TRBV3-1 and TRBJ1-1, with a weak D call TRBD1 (6 bases). CDR3 length equals 15 residues. V was trimmed by 4 bases and J by 1 base, leaving 13 bases between them. The germline V gene has CDR1 LGHDT and CDR2 YNNKEL (reference sequence). The CDR3 reads CASSPFRTENTEAFF. The CDR3 DNA is TGTGCCAGCAGCCCGTTCCGGACAGAGAACACTGAAGCTTTCTTT. Based on the CDR3 plus reference TRBV3-1 and TRBJ1-1, the full variable domain is DTAVSQTPKYLVTQMGNDKSIKCEQNLGHDTMYWYKQDSKKFLKIMFSYNNKELIINETVPNRFSPKSPDKAHLNLHINSLELGDSAVYFCASSPFRTENTEAFFGQGTRLTVV.

The chain uses TRBV2 and TRBJ1-2; tentative D call: TRBD1 (5 bases). CDR3 length equals 13 residues. Germline assignment: CDR1 SNHLY and CDR2 FYNNEI. The V gene lost 4 bases and the J gene lost 2 bases, with 8 bases spanning the gap. CDR3 DNA sequence: TGTGCCAGCAGTGTGAAGGGGAACTATGGCTACACCTTC. Its protein product is CASSVKGNYGYTF.

The V call is TRBV11-1, the J call TRBJ2-3; possible D gene TRBD2, 6 bases. Deletions cut 8 bases from V and 0 bases from J, with 30 bases between. The CDR3 consists of 20 residues. Germline CDR1 is SGHAT and CDR2 is FQDESV (reference sequence). CDR3 sequence (DNA): TGTGCCAGCGACCAGCCGGCGAAGGCCACTAGCTTCCCTAGCACAGATACGCAGTATTTT. Its protein is CASDQPAKATSFPSTDTQYF.

The rearrangement uses TRBV2 and TRBJ2-1, with 11 bases identical to TRBD2. J lost 2 bases, V lost 5 bases, and 2 bases had no gene match. The CDR3 consists of 15 residues. Germline CDR1 is SNHLY and CDR2 is FYNNEI. The CDR3 coding sequence is TGTGCCAGCAGTCGACTAGCGGGGACCTACAATGAGCAGTTCTTC. Its translation: CASSRLAGTYNEQFF.

This chain links TRBV23-1 with TRBJ1-6, with 7 nucleotides matching TRBD1. TRBV23-1 is an ORF, and what it does is uncertain. With 5 bases clipped from V and 14 bases from J, the junction kept 9 bases outside the gene matches. The CDR3 has 13 amino acids. Here the CDR3 DNA reads TGCGCCAGCAGTGACAGGGAAACGAAGGCCCTCCACTTT. This gives the protein CASSDRETKALHF.

The chain has TRBV20-1 and TRBJ2-3; 7 nucleotides line up with TRBD2. Germline CDR1 DFQATT, CDR2 SNEGSKA (reference sequence). The CDR3 extends over 13 amino acids. The ends lost 6 bases at V and 0 bases at J; junction bases unmatched: 3. The CDR3 nucleotides read TGCAGTGCCTATAGCGGGAGCACAGATACGCAGTATTTT. It translates to CSAYSGSTDTQYF.

This rearrangement joins TRBV5-1 to TRBJ2-5; D perhaps matches TRBD1 (6 bases). This CDR3 contains 14 residues. V dropped 2 bases and J dropped 5 bases, with 13 bases sitting between them. Germline-derived CDR1 and CDR2 are SGHRS and YFSETQ. CDR3 sequence reads: CASSFTGIRETQYF. DNA of the CDR3: TGCGCCAGCAGCTTCACAGGGATTCGCGAGACCCAGTACTTC.

This chain links TRBV7-2 with TRBJ1-1, with D possibly being TRBD1 (5 bases). This CDR3 is 15 amino acids long. Trimming cost V 4 bases and J 5 bases, with 17 bases left between them. Germline lookup yields CDR1 SGHTA and CDR2 FQGNSA. The CDR3 DNA reads TGTGCCAGCAGCTCAACGAGCGGGGGAGGTACTGAAGCTTTCTTT. It translates to CASSSTSGGGTEAFF.

This chain connects TRBV20-1 to TRBJ1-1; maybe TRBD1 (5 bases). In germline, CDR1 is DFQATT, CDR2 SNEGSKA (reference sequence). With 4 bases removed from V and 4 bases from J, the gap between germline ends came to 16 bases. The CDR3 runs 14 residues. CDR3 protein: CSATNIRGSTEAFF. The CDR3, as DNA: TGCAGTGCTACCAATATAAGGGGCAGCACTGAAGCTTTCTTT.